Included here is one TCR beta chain sequence, with context. Antigen specificity is unknown. This CDR3 region has 15 residues. Germline V gives CDR1 MNHNS, CDR2 SASEGT. V was pared by 5 bases and J by 0 bases, with 10 bases between. This cohort consisted of healthy bone marrow donors. This sample stems from a study of cytomegalovirus exposure and HLA in healthy donors. Study-wide results and caveats: Earlier results showed most TCR beta V segments being productive about 90% or about 30% of the time. Links to common viral pathogens appeared, in a later analysis, for several of the most significant clusters.

Researchers ran the PCR with 60 Vbeta and 13 Jbeta primers. Profiled with immunoSEQ multiplex PCR; TCRdb holds only in-frame clones, not every one. The table shows 100,000 or so clones, with around 70% occurring only once. Sequencing input: PBMCs. This rearrangement joins TRBV6-1 to TRBJ1-4; D ambiguous. The clonotype originates from a man aged 45-60 years in good health and CMV-seronegative. CDR3 coding DNA: TGTGCCAGCAGTCAAGGAGCTGCAACTAATGAAAAACTGTTTTTT. Its protein is CASSQGAATNEKLFF.